Each of the 25 T cell receptor beta chains below was sequenced from the same sample in a study of T cells after yellow fever vaccination. TCRdb analysed the 5' RACE reads with MiXCR anew, one entry per CDR3 protein. Here the sample spans over 10,000 distinct CDR3 sequences, roughly 4.6% being singletons. This specimen consisted of PBMCs, either bulk or a sorted T-cell subset (CD4+, CD8+, memory, or dextramer-sorted; not recorded which), obtained 45 days after the yellow fever booster vaccination. Source of these receptors: a young man who received the YFV17D yellow fever vaccine.

This clonotype has ten or more counts. V gene TRBV6-5 combines with J gene TRBJ2-2, with 14 bases lining up with TRBD2. There are 16 residues in the CDR3. CDR1 and CDR2 (germline): MNHEY, SVGAGI. V was pared by 2 bases and J by 6 bases, with 2 bases of the junction left unmatched. The chain's CDR3 is CASSYRTSGRSGELFF. In DNA, the CDR3 is TGTGCCAGCAGTTACAGGACTAGCGGGAGGTCCGGGGAGCTGTTTTTT.

This clonotype was recorded many times. The V and J genes are TRBV11-2 and TRBJ2-5; weak D call: TRBD2 (6 bases). The CDR3 totals 17 residues. V lost 1 base to trimming and J lost 5 bases, with 20 bases between them. Germline assignment: CDR1 SGHAT and CDR2 FQNNGV. The CDR3 region has the DNA TGTGCCAGCAGCTTAGTGGCTAGCGTACTCCCTTGGGAGACCCAGTACTTC. Translated: CASSLVASVLPWETQYF.

This clonotype has ten or more counts. This rearrangement joins TRBV27 to TRBJ2-6; the D is unclear. Germline CDR1 and CDR2: MNHEY and SMNVEV (reference sequence). V was shortened by 5 bases and J by 0 bases, with 5 bases between the two germline ends. The CDR3 sequence is 14 residues long. DNA for the CDR3: TGTGCCAGCAGTACCCCCTCTGGGGCCAACGTCCTGACTTTC. Its protein is CASSTPSGANVLTF.

This clonotype was detected ten times or more. The CDR3 coding sequence is TGTGCCACCCGTCGGACAGGGGGAGAGAATTCACCCCTCCACTTT. It codes for CATRRTGGENSPLHF. V and J are TRBV10-3 and TRBJ1-6, with 10 bases aligning to TRBD1. The junction had 10 bases not matched to a gene; V was cut back by 10 bases and J by 7 bases. This CDR3 comprises 15 residues. CDR1 and CDR2 (germline): ENHRY, SYGVKD.

This clonotype has ten or more counts. The chain links TRBV6-5 to TRBJ2-7, with a weak D call TRBD1 (6 bases). The CDR3 consists of 14 residues. CDR1 is MNHEY and CDR2 is SVGAGI in the germline V gene. The V end was cut by 7 bases, the J end by 5 bases, with 18 bases between. In DNA, the CDR3 is TGTGCCAGCAAACTCAGGGGCCCCCTTGACGAGCAGTACTTC. Its translation: CASKLRGPLDEQYF.

This clonotype was detected ten times or more. The genes are TRBV6-5 and TRBJ2-3; 8 nucleotides agree with TRBD1. The CDR3 sequence is 18 residues long. In germline, CDR1 is MNHEY, CDR2 SVGAGI. V gave up 0 bases and J gave up 5 bases; unmatched junction bases: 13. CDR3 amino acids: CASSYSIFLQGARDTQYF. The CDR3 DNA reads as TGTGCCAGCAGTTACTCAATCTTCTTGCAGGGGGCGAGAGATACGCAGTATTTT.

This clonotype was picked up many times. The chain combines TRBV7-9 with TRBJ2-5; D unresolved. There are 16 residues in the CDR3. Trimming cost V 5 bases and J 7 bases, with 23 bases left between them. Germline values: CDR1 SEHNR, CDR2 FQNEAQ (reference sequence). CDR3 in DNA: TGTGCCAGCAGCCCCGTTGGTACAGCTAAATTCGGGACCCAGTACTTC. It yields the protein CASSPVGTAKFGTQYF.

This clonotype rates as medium-sized. The chain employs TRBV2 and TRBJ2-1, with D tentatively TRBD1 or TRBD2 (5 bases each). This CDR3 spans 10 amino acids. Germline loops: CDR1 SNHLY, CDR2 FYNNEI. The CDR3 bases are TGTGCGTCCCAGCAGGGACAGCAGTTCTTC. Its protein is CASQQGQQFF.

Many counts were recorded for this clonotype. V usage is TRBV7-9 and J usage is TRBJ2-2, with TRBD2 matching 12 bases. This CDR3 is 16 amino acids long. Germline assignment: CDR1 SEHNR and CDR2 FQNEAQ (reference sequence). V was pared by 6 bases and J by 4 bases, with 6 bases of the junction left unmatched. CDR3: CASRLLAGGGTGELFF. CDR3 DNA sequence: TGTGCCAGCAGGTTACTAGCGGGAGGAGGCACCGGGGAGCTGTTTTTT.

This clonotype was counted ten times or more. V is TRBV4-3 and J is TRBJ1-2; no clear D. In germline, CDR1 is LGHNA, CDR2 YSLEER. Deletions cut 0 bases from V and 3 bases from J, with 11 bases between. The CDR3 contains 15 residues. Here the CDR3 DNA reads TGCGCCAGCAGCCAAGATCTTGAAGAATACTATGGCTACACCTTC. It translates to CASSQDLEEYYGYTF.

This clonotype was counted at least ten times. J is TRBJ1-2 and V is TRBV12-3 or TRBV12-4; 8 bases line up with TRBD1. The CDR3 consists of 13 residues. J was trimmed by 14 bases and V by 4 bases; bases with no gene match: 12. CDR3 sequence (DNA): TGTGCCAGCAGTTCCTTTCCGGGACAGGTCTGTACCTTC. This encodes CASSSFPGQVCTF.

The sample holds many counts of this clonotype. V usage is TRBV18 and J usage is TRBJ2-1; TRBD2 matches at 11 bases. Germline loops: CDR1 KGHSH, CDR2 LQKENI. The CDR3 sequence is 17 residues long. V lost 1 base and J lost 6; bases outside the gene matches: 8. CDR3 protein: CASSPRGTSGAFNEQFF. The CDR3 coding sequence is TGTGCCAGCTCACCACGGGGGACTAGCGGAGCCTTCAATGAGCAGTTCTTC.

There are many counts of this clonotype. The chain carries TRBV29-1 and TRBJ2-7; TRBD2 might be the D (6 bases). V dropped 6 bases and J dropped 2 bases, with 11 bases sitting between them. The CDR3 length is 12 residues. Germline V lookup: CDR1 SQVTM, CDR2 ANQGSEA. The CDR3 here is CSVRAGPYEQYF. The DNA for the CDR3 is TGCAGCGTGCGGGCGGGGCCCTACGAGCAGTACTTC.

About this clonotype itself: This clone may be a read error of a much larger clone one base away. The chain joins TRBV20-1 to TRBJ1-1; tentative D call: TRBD1 (6 bases). The CDR3 sequence is 13 residues long. The V and J ends lost 6 bases and 5 bases respectively, with 16 bases between them. Germline-derived CDR1 and CDR2 are DFQATT and SNEGSKA (reference sequence). In DNA, the CDR3 is TGCAGTGCCACAAAGGGGGGGATGACTGAAGCTTTCTTT. Translation gives CSATKGGMTEAFF.

In its sample, this clonotype was seen many times. This rearrangement joins TRBV25-1 to TRBJ1-1; D is unclear. The CDR3 is 12 amino acids. Germline loops: CDR1 MGHDK, CDR2 SYGVNS. Deletions cut 3 bases from V and 1 base from J, with 3 bases between. The DNA of the CDR3 is TGTGCCAGCAGTGAGAGGAACACTGAAGCTTTCTTT. Amino acids: CASSERNTEAFF.

This clonotype was seen at least ten times. The V and J genes are TRBV6-5 and TRBJ2-1; TRBD2 agrees at 9 bases. The germline gives CDR1 MNHEY, CDR2 SVGAGI. V gave up 4 bases and J gave up 8 bases; unmatched junction bases: 9. CDR3 length: 15 amino acids. The CDR3 loop is CASSSPGLAFDEQFF. The CDR3 bases are TGTGCCAGCAGTTCCCCGGGACTAGCATTCGATGAGCAGTTCTTC.

The rearrangement links TRBV12-3 or TRBV12-4 to TRBJ1-1; D unclear. The CDR3 runs 13 residues. The ends were cut back, 6 bases at V and 3 bases at J, with 11 bases in the middle. The CDR3 DNA is TGTGCCAGCAGCCGGAGACGTGACACTGAAGCTTTCTTT. Protein sequence: CASSRRRDTEAFF.

This clonotype was counted at least ten times. The chain links TRBV6-2 or TRBV6-3 to TRBJ2-7; possibly TRBD1 for D (5 bases). CDR3 length equals 16 residues. V lost 2 bases and J lost 0, with 14 bases in between. CDR1 is MNHEY and CDR2 is SVGEGT in the germline V gene. This chain's CDR3 is CASSYGPGHHSYEQYF. For the CDR3, the DNA is TGTGCCAGCAGTTACGGCCCCGGACACCACTCCTACGAGCAGTACTTC.

There are a few counts of this clonotype. The rearrangement joins TRBV20-1 to TRBJ1-6; unclear D gene. The length of the CDR3 is 15 residues. Per the germline V gene, CDR1 is DFQATT and CDR2 is SNEGSKA (reference sequence). Trimming took 6 bases from V and 0 from J, leaving 12 bases between them. In nucleotides, the CDR3 is TGCAGTGCAAGACGTAAGAGCTCCTATAATTCACCCCTCCACTTT. Protein sequence: CSARRKSSYNSPLHF.

At least ten counts were recorded for this clonotype. The CDR3 region is CSAGQPYNSPLHF. The CDR3 DNA reads TGCAGTGCTGGACAGCCTTATAATTCACCCCTCCACTTT. V usage is TRBV20-1 and J usage is TRBJ1-6; the D gene is possibly TRBD1 (6 bases). V was cut by 5 bases and J by 4 bases, with 9 bases left in between. In germline, CDR1 is DFQATT, CDR2 SNEGSKA (reference sequence). This CDR3 spans 13 amino acids.

The chain links TRBV29-1 to TRBJ2-3; the match to TRBD2 covers 10 bases. CDR1 is SQVTM, CDR2 ANQGSEA, per germline. This CDR3 spans 17 amino acids. V gave up 7 bases and J gave up 3 bases; unmatched junction bases: 16. This CDR3 reads CSAEEREGRFFTDTQYF. The CDR3 nucleotides read TGCAGCGCAGAAGAGCGGGAGGGCCGTTTTTTTACAGATACGCAGTATTTT.

There are many counts of this clonotype. The CDR3 region is CASGVEWTEAFF. CDR3 in DNA: TGTGCCAGCGGAGTAGAGTGGACTGAAGCTTTCTTT. V gene TRBV25-1 combines with J gene TRBJ1-1; D remains ambiguous. Germline lookup yields CDR1 MGHDK and CDR2 SYGVNS. This CDR3 comprises 12 residues. Trimming stripped 8 bases from V and 5 bases from J, with 12 bases between. The variable domain in full, completed from reference TRBV25-1 and TRBJ1-1, reads EADIYQTPRYLVIGTGKKITLECSQTMGHDKMYWYQQDPGMELHLIHYSYGVNSTEKGDLSSESTVSRIRTEHFPLTLESARPSHTSQYLCASGVEWTEAFFGQGTRLTVV.

This clonotype has a count of ten or more. The rearrangement joins TRBV7-2 to TRBJ2-7; no definite D call. CDR1 and CDR2 (germline): SGHTA, FQGNSA. This CDR3 comprises 13 residues. Trimming removed 2 bases at V and 5 bases at J, with 10 bases between. DNA of the CDR3: TGTGCCAGCAGCTTAATCTCTAAACACGAGCAGTACTTC. It encodes CASSLISKHEQYF.

This clonotype was counted at least ten times. V usage is TRBV7-2 and J usage is TRBJ1-2; 7 bases are shared with TRBD1. V lost 2 bases and J lost 5; bases outside the gene matches: 8. In germline, CDR1 is SGHTA, CDR2 FQGNSA. The CDR3 length is 15 residues. The CDR3 reads CASSLSGTEFYGYTF. For the CDR3, the DNA is TGTGCCAGCAGCTTATCCGGGACAGAGTTTTATGGCTACACCTTC.

This clonotype was seen at least ten times. V usage is TRBV25-1 and J usage is TRBJ1-6; TRBD1 might be the D (6 bases). CDR1 MGHDK and CDR2 SYGVNS come from the germline V gene. V gave up 6 bases and J gave up 6 bases, with 15 bases separating them. The CDR3 extends over 15 amino acids. Written as DNA, the CDR3 is TGTGCCAGCAGCCACCAAGGACAGTCTAATTCACCCCTCCACTTT. This gives the protein CASSHQGQSNSPLHF.